The TCR beta chain described here comes from a study of CD8 T cells in ankylosing spondylitis. Study-wide results and limits: Matched synovial fluid from ankylosing spondylitis patients was reported to be enriched for disease-linked clones.

The V gene lost 6 bases and the J gene lost 2 bases, with 10 bases spanning the gap. The germline CDR1 and CDR2 sequences are MDHEN and SYDVKM. The CDR3 is made up of 13 amino acids. TCRdb reprocessed the 5' RACE reads with MiXCR, giving one entry per CDR3 protein. The sample lists 200,000 or so distinct CDR3 sequences; 13% were seen once. In the case of this clonotype: Its antigen remains unknown.

The chain has TRBV28 and TRBJ1-2; D possibly corresponds to TRBD1 (5 bases). This clonotype was obtained from a female donor with ankylosing spondylitis or in good health (not recorded which). The specimen was blood, either unsorted or a sorted T cell fraction (not recorded which). The CDR3 protein is CASRIGGNYGYTF. The CDR3 nucleotides are TGTGCCAGCAGGATCGGGGGAAACTATGGCTACACCTTC.